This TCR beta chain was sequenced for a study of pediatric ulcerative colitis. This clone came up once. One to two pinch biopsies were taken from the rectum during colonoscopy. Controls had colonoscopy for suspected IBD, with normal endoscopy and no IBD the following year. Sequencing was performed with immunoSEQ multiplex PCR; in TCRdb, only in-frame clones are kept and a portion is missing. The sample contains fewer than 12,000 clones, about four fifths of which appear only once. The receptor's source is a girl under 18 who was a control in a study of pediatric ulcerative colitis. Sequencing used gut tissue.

The CDR3 here is CASIRDSMNTEAFF. The CDR3 coding sequence is TGTGCCAGTATTAGAGACTCCATGAACACTGAAGCTTTCTTT. The rearrangement links TRBV19 to TRBJ1-1, with D uncertain. This CDR3 comprises 14 residues. Trimming stripped 7 bases from V and 0 bases from J, with 12 bases between. Germline loops: CDR1 LNHDA, CDR2 SQIVND (reference sequence).